This T cell receptor beta chain stems from a study of T cells in Graves' hyperthyroidism and ophthalmopathy. Study-wide background: At the time of initial diagnosis and before any treatment, peripheral blood was collected.

Template material for amplifying TCR beta CDR3 regions consisted of RNA transcripts. HTBI primers were employed in a first-round RT-PCR of the TCR CDR3. TCRdb ran MiXCR on the multiplex PCR reads and lists one entry per CDR3 protein. The sample comprises a few hundred thousand distinct CDR3 sequences, approximately 15% of which are singletons, and 13% to 15% rests with the top ten. This clonotype occurred a few times. This clonotype originated in a woman aged 18-29 years with Graves' hyperthyroidism. The specimen was blood.

CDR3 nucleotide sequence: TGTGCCAGCAGTTTACGGTATAGGGGGGGATACAATCAGCCCCAGCATTTT. The encoded protein is CASSLRYRGGYNQPQHF. The gene calls are TRBV27 and TRBJ1-5, with D possibly being TRBD1 (6 bases). This CDR3 is 17 amino acids long. Deletions cut 2 bases from V and 3 bases from J, with 17 bases between. Germline CDR1 and CDR2: MNHEY and SMNVEV (reference sequence).